Given below is one TCR beta chain in context. Its target is not known. The sample is drawn from a study of T cell responses to AZD1222 COVID-19 vaccine. Sequencing was performed with immunoSEQ multiplex PCR; in TCRdb, only in-frame clones are kept and a portion is missing. Altogether 70,000 to 85,000 clones are present, 70% to 85% being singletons, with the ten largest covering about 3.1%. Findings and caveats of the study: Without day 14 samples, only post-peak T cell repertoires were studied. Two AZD1222 administrations were followed by greater Spike-specific TCR breadth and depth. White British people made up most donors, females outnumbered males, and clonal diversity was possibly underestimated.

The V segment lost 1 base and the J segment 1 base; nucleotides outside the gene matches: 2. Germline CDR1 is SGHTA and CDR2 is FQGNSA. The CDR3 sequence is 15 residues long. Here the sequenced sample was peripheral blood, taken on day 0 of AZD1222 vaccination. This TCR derives from an adult in good health. V is TRBV7-2 and J is TRBJ1-1; 8 positions match TRBD1. The CDR3 reads CASSLVTGGNTEAFF. Written as DNA, the CDR3 is TGTGCCAGCAGCTTAGTAACAGGGGGGAACACTGAAGCTTTCTTT.